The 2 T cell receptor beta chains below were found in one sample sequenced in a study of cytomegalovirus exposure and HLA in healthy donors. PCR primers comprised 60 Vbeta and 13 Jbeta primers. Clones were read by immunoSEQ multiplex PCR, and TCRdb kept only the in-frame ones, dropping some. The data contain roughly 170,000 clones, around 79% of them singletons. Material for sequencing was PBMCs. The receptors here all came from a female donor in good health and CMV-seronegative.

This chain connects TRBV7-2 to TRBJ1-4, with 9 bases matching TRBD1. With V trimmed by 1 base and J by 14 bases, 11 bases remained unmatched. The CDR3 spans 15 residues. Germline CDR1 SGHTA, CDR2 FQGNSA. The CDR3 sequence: CASSLVGGQGRRLFF. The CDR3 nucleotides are TGTGCCAGCAGCTTAGTTGGGGGACAGGGCCGACGGCTGTTTTTT.

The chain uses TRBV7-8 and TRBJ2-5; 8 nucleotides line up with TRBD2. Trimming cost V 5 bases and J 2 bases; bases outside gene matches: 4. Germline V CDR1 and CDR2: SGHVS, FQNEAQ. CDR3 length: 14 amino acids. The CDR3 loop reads CASSGRGGQETQYF. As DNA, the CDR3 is TGTGCCAGCAGCGGACGCGGGGGGCAAGAGACCCAGTACTTC.